At least ten counts were recorded for the clone carrying this TCR beta chain. Antigen: not known. Time point indicated: newly diagnosed GD, antithyroid drugs for less than 3 months. RNA extracted from PBMCs served as the sequencing template. V was trimmed by 3 bases and J by 8 bases, leaving 19 bases between them. This CDR3 contains 15 residues. Building the TCR beta libraries relied on iRepertoire HTBI primers, and CDR3 regions underwent Arm-PCR. TCRdb fed the multiplex PCR reads into MiXCR, producing one record per CDR3 protein. The sample consists of hundreds of thousands of distinct CDR3 sequences, 15% to 20% of them appearing once. The sample comes from a study of regulatory T cells in long-lasting Graves disease. Whole-study results and caveats: Whereas new patients shared 1,000 or so public clonotypes, persistent patients shared more, at 2,500 to 3,500.

These data were likewise used in another study, on T cells in Graves' hyperthyroidism and ophthalmopathy. That report adds: Initially, a first-round RT-PCR of the TCR CDR3 employed the HTBI primer set.

The input for sequencing was peripheral blood mononuclear cells (PBMCs), taken at new diagnosis, from a patient treated with antithyroid drugs. This clonotype was sampled from a woman aged 25-40 years with Graves disease. The V gene is TRBV12-3 or TRBV12-4, the J gene TRBJ1-2; no reliable D call. This chain's CDR3 is CASSLGNGVLRGYTF. In nucleotides, the CDR3 is TGTGCCAGCAGTTTGGGAAATGGGGTCCTCCGAGGCTACACCTTC.